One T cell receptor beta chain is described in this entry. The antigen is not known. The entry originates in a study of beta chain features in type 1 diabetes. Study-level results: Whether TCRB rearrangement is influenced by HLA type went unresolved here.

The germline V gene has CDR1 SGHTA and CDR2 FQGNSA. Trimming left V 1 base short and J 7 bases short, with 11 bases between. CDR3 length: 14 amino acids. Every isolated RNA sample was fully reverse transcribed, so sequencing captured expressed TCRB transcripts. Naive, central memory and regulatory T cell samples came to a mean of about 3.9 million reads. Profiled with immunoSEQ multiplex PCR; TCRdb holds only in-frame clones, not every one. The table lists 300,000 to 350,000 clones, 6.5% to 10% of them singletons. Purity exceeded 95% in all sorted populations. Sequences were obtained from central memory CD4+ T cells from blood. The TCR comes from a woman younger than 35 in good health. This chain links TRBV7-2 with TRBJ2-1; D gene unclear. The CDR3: CASSLDSLKNEQFF. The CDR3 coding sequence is TGTGCCAGCAGCTTAGATAGCCTAAAGAATGAGCAGTTCTTC.